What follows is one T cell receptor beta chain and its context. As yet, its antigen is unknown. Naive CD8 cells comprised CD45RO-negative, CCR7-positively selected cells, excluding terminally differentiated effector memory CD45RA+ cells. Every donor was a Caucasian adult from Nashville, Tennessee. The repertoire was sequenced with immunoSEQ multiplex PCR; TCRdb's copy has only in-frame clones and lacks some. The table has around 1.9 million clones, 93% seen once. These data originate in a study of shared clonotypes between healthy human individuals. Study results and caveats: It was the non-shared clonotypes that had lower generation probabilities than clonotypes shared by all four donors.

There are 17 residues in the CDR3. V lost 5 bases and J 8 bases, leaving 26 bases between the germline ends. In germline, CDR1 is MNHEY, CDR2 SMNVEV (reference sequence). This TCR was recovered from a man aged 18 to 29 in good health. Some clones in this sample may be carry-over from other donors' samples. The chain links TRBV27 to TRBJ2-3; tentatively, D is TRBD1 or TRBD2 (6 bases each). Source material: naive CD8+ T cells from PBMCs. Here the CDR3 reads CASSPHRGPEDSVTQYF. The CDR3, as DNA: TGTGCCAGCAGTCCTCATCGGGGGCCCGAGGACTCTGTTACGCAGTATTTT.